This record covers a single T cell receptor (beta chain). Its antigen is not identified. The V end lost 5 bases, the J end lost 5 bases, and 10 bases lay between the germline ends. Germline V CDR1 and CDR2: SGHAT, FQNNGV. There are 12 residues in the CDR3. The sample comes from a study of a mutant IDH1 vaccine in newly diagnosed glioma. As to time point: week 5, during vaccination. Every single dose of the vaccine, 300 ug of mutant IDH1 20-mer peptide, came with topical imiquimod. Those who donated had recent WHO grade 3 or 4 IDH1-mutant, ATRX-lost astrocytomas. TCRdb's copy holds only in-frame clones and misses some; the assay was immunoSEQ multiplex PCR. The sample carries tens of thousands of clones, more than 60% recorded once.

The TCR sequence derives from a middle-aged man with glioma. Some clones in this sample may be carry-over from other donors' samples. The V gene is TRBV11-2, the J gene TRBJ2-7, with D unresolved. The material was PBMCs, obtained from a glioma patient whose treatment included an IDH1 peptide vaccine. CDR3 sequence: CASSEGGHEQYF. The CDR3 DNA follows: TGTGCCAGCAGCGAAGGTGGGCACGAGCAGTACTTC.